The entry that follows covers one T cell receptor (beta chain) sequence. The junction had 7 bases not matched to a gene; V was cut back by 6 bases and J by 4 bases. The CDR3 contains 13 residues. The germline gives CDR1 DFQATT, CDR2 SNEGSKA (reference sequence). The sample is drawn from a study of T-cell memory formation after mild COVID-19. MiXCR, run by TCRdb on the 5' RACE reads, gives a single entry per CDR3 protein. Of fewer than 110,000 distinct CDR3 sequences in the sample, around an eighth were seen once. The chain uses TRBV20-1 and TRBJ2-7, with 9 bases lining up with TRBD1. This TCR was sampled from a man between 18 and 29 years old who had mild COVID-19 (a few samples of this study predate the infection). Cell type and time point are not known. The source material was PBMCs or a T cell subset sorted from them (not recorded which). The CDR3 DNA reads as TGCAGTGCAACCCGGGACAGGGTTTACGAGCAGTACTTC. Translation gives CSATRDRVYEQYF.